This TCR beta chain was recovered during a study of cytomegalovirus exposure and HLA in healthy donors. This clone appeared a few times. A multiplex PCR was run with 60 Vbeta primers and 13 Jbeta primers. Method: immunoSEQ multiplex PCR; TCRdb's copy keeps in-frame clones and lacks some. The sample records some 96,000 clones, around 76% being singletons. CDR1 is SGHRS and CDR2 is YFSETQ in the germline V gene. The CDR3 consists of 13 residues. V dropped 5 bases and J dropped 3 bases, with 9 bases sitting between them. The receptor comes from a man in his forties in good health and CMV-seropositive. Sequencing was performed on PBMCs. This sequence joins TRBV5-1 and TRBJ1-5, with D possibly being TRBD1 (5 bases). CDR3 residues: CASRGGDNQPQHF. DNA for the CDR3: TGCGCCAGCAGAGGAGGGGACAATCAGCCCCAGCATTTT.